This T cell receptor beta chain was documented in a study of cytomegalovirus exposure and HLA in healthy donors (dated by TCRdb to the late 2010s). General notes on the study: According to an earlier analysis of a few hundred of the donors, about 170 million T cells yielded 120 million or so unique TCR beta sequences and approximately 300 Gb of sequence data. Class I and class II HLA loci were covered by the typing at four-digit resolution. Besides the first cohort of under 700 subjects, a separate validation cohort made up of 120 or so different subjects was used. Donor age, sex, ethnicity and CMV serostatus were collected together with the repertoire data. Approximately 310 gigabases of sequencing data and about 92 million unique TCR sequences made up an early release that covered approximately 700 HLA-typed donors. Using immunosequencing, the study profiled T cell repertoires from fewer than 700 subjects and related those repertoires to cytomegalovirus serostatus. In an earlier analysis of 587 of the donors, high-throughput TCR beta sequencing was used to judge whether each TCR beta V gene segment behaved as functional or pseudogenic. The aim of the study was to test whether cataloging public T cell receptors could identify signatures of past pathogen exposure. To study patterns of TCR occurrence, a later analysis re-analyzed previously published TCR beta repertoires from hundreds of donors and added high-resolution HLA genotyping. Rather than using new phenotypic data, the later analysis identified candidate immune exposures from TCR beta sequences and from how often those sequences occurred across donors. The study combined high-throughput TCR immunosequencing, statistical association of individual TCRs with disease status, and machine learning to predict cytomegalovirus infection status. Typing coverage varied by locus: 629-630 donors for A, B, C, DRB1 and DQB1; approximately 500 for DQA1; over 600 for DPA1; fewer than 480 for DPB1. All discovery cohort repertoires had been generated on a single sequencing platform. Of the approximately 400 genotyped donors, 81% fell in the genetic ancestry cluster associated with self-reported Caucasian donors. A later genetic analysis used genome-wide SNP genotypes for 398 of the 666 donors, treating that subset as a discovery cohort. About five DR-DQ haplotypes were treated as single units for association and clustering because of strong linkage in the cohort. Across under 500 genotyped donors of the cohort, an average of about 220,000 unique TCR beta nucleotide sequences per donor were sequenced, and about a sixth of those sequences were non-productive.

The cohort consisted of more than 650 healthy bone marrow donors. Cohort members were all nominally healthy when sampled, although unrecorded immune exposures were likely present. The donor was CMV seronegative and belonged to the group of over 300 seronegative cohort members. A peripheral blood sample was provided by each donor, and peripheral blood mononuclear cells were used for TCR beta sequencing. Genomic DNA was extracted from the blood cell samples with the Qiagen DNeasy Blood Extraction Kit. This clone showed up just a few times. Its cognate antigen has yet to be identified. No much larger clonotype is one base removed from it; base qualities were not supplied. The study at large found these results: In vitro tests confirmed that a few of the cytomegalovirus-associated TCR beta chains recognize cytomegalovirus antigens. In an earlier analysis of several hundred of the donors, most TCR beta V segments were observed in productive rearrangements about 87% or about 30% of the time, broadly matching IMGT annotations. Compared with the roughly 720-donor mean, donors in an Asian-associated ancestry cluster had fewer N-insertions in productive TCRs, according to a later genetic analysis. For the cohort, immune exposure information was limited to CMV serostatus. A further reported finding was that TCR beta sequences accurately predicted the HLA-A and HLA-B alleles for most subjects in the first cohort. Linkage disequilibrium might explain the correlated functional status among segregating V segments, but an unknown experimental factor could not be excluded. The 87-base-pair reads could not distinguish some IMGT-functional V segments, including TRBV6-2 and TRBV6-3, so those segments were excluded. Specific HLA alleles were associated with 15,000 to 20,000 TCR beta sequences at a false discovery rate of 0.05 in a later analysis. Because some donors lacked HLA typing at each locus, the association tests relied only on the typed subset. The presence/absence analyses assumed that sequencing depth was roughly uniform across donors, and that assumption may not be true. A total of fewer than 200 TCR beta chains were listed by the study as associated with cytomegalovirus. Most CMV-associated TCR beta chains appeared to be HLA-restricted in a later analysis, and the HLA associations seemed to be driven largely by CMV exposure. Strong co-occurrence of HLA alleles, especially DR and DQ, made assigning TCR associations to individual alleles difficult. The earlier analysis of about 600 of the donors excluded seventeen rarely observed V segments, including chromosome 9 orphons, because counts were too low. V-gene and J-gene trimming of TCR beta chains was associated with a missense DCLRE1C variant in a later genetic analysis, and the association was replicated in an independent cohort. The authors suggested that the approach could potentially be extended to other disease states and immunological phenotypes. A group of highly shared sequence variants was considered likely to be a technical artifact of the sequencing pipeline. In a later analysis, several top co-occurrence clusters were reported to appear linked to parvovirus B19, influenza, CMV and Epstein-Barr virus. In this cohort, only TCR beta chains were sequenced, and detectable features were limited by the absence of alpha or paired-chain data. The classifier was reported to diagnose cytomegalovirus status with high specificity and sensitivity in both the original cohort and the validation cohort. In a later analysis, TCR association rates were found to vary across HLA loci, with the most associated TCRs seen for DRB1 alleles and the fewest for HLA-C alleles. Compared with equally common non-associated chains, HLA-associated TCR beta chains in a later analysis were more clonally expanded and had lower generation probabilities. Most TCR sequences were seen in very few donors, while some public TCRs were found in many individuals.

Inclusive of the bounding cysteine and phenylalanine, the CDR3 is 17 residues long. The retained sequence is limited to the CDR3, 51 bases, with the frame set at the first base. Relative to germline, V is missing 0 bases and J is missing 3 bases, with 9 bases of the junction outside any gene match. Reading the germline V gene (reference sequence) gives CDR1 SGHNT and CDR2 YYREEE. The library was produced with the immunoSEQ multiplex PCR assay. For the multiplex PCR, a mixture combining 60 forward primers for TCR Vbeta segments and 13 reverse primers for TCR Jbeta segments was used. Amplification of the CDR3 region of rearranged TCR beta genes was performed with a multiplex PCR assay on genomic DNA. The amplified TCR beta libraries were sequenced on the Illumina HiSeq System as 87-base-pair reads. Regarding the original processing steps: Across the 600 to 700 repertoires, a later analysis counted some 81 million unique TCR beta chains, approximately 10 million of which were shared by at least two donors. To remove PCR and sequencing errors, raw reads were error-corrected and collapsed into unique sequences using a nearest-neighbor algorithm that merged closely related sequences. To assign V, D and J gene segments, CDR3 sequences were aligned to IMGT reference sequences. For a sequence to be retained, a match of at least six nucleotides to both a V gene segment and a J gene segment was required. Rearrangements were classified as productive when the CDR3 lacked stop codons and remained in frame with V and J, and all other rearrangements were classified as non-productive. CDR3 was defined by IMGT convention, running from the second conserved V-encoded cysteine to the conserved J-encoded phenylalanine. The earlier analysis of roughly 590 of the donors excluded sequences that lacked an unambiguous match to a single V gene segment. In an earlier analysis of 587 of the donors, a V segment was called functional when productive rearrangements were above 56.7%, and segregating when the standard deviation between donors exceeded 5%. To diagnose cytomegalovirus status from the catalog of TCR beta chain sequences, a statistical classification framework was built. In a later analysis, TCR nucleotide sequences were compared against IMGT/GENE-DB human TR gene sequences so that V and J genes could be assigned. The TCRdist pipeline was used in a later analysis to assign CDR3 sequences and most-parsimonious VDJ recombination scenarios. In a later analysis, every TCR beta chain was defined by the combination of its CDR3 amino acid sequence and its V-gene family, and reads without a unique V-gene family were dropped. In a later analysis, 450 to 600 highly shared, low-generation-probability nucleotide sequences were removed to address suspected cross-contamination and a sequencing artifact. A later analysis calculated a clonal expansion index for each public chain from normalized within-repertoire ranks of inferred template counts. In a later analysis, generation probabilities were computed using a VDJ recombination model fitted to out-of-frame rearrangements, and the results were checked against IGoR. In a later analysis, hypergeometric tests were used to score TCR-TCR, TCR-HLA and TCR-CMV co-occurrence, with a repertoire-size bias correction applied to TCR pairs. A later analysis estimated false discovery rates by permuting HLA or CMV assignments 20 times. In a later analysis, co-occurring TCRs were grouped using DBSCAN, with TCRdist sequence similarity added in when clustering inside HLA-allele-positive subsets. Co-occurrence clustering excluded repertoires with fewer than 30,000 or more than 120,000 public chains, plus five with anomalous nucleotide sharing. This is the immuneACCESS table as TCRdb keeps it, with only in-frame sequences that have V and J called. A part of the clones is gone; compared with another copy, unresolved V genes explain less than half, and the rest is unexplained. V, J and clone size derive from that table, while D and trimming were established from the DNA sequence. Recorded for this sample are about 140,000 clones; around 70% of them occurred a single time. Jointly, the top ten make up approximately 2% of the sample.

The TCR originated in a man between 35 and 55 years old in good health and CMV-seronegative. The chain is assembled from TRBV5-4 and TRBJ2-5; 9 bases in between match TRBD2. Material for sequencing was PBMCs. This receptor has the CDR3 CASSLVASRGGKETQYF. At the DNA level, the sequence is TGTGCCAGCAGCTTGGTTGCCTCGCGGGGGGGCAAAGAGACCCAGTACTTC.